This T cell receptor beta chain stems from a study of blood T cell repertoires in COVID-19. Study overall: Acute and convalescent COVID-19 specimens originated in the United States, Italy and Spain. PBMCs, B-cell-depleted T cells, or T cells were the source of the cDNA or gDNA that made up the material.

The Seattle patients, enrolled during active infection, were followed longitudinally. Libraries were prepared by immunoSEQ multiplex PCR; TCRdb keeps only in-frame clonotypes and omits some of them. The sample contains under 400,000 clones, 70% to 90% of which appear only once. This clone was recorded once. V shed 6 bases, J shed 5 bases, and the junction held 4 bases outside the gene matches. The CDR3 covers 13 residues. Sequencing was performed on peripheral blood. The V call is TRBV12-3 or TRBV12-4, the J call TRBJ2-4; TRBD1 matches at 7 bases. The clonotype was recovered from a woman aged 30 to 39 with COVID-19, enrolled during active disease. The CDR3 spells CASRGTDENIQYF. The CDR3 DNA follows: TGTGCCAGCAGGGGGACAGACGAAAACATTCAGTACTTC.